The 8 T cell receptor beta chains below come from one sample, sequenced in a study of blood T cell repertoires in COVID-19. Repertoires were generated with immunoSEQ multiplex PCR, while TCRdb's copy carries only in-frame clones and drops some. The sample lists about 44,000 clones; 73% were seen once. The sequencing sample was made of peripheral blood. The receptor source for this set is a man at least 80 years old with acute or convalescent COVID-19.

This clone was seen a handful of times. The gene calls are TRBV7-9 and TRBJ2-1, with TRBD1 matching over 11 bases. Germline V gene lookup returns CDR1 SEHNR and CDR2 FQNEAQ (reference sequence). Trimming at V came to 0 bases and at J to 0 bases, leaving 4 bases not matched to a gene. CDR3 size: 18 residues. The CDR3: CASSLAMGQGDSYNEQFF. The CDR3 nucleotides read TGTGCCAGCAGCTTAGCGATGGGACAGGGGGACTCCTACAATGAGCAGTTCTTC.

CDR3 sequence (DNA): TGTGCGGGCAACGGCGGGAGGTCCCACGAGCAGTACTTC. Translated: CAGNGGRSHEQYF. V gene TRBV2 combines with J gene TRBJ2-7, with 8 bases identical to TRBD2. This CDR3 spans 13 amino acids. Germline loops: CDR1 SNHLY, CDR2 FYNNEI.

Notes on this clone: Germline is not matched at one junction end, which may reflect a read error. The V call is TRBV6-5, the J call TRBJ1-1; TRBD1 is a possible D gene (5 bases). Germline V lookup: CDR1 MNHEY, CDR2 SVGAGI. The CDR3 is 14 amino acids. The CDR3 DNA reads as TGTGCCAGCAGTGACTCCAGGGTGAACACTGAAGCTTTCTTT. It specifies CASSDSRVNTEAFF.

V gene TRBV6-5 combines with J gene TRBJ1-4; D unclear. From germline, CDR1 is MNHEY and CDR2 SVGAGI. The CDR3 has 16 residues. Deletions cut 0 bases from V and 8 bases from J, with 16 bases between. The CDR3 reads CASSYSKASGGEKLFF. CDR3 DNA: TGTGCCAGCAGTTACTCGAAGGCCAGCGGTGGGGAAAAACTGTTTTTT.

This rearrangement joins TRBV6-5 to TRBJ2-2, with 12 bases fitting TRBD2. Germline assignment: CDR1 MNHEY and CDR2 SVGAGI. The CDR3 is made up of 15 amino acids. J lost 4 bases, V lost 5 bases, and 2 bases had no gene match. Here the CDR3 reads CASSRLAGATGELFF. The CDR3 region has the DNA TGTGCCAGCAGTCGACTAGCGGGGGCCACCGGGGAGCTGTTTTTT.

A few counts support this clone. This sequence joins TRBV7-9 and TRBJ2-7; 9 nucleotides line up with TRBD1. There are 14 residues in the CDR3. Germline V gene sequence: CDR1 SEHNR, CDR2 FQNEAQ (reference sequence). The ends lost 4 bases at V and 5 bases at J; junction bases unmatched: 6. The CDR3 spells CASSSRTGVDEQYF. For the CDR3, the DNA is TGTGCCAGCAGCTCCCGGACAGGGGTCGACGAGCAGTACTTC.

J is TRBJ2-5 and V is TRBV2, with 11 bases that match TRBD2. This CDR3 has 15 residues. Germline CDR1 is SNHLY and CDR2 is FYNNEI. V shed 4 bases and J 5 bases; nucleotides not matched to a gene: 6. CDR3 coding DNA: TGTGCCAGCAGTGTTGGTAGCGGGAGGGCGGAGACCCAGTACTTC. It is translated as CASSVGSGRAETQYF.

This clone was picked up a small number of times. V and J are TRBV19 and TRBJ1-1; D might be TRBD1 (6 bases). The V end was cut by 8 bases, the J end by 0 bases, with 10 bases between. Per the germline V gene, CDR1 is LNHDA and CDR2 is SQIVND (reference sequence). The CDR3 has 13 residues. The CDR3 DNA is TGTGCCAGTCAAGACAGGCTGAACACTGAAGCTTTCTTT. Its protein is CASQDRLNTEAFF.